The source of this T cell receptor (beta chain) is a study of molecular identifiers for immune sequencing clone quantification. About the research overall: Four of five RNA aliquots from around 20,000 or 100,000 naive CD8 T cells were sequenced. Overall study findings and caveats: Effector cells kept over 97% of their molecules in clones above 20 RNA copies, while naive cells kept under 1% there. Jurkat TCR RNA that was spiked in from one cell was reportedly detectable among one million naive cells.

This clonotype appeared a few times. What it recognizes is unknown. Using a CD8+CD4-CCR7+CD45RA+ phenotype, naive CD8 T cells were sorted. TCRdb reprocessed the PCR reads with MiXCR, giving one entry per CDR3 protein. The table has around 470,000 distinct CDR3 sequences, about a fifth seen once. CDR1 is MDHEN, CDR2 SYDVKM, per germline. The V and J ends lost 3 bases and 7 bases, in that order; junction bases with no gene match: 5. CDR3 size: 14 residues. The sample consisted of naive CD8+ T cells from blood, with Jurkat cell RNA spiked in. Subset described: FACS-sorted CD8+CD4-CCR7+CD45RA+ naive T cells. This rearrangement joins TRBV28 to TRBJ1-5; 8 bases match TRBD1. The origin of this receptor is a human donor in good health. Some libraries in this study had Jurkat cell RNA spiked in. The CDR3 reads CASSLWQGAQPQHF. DNA for the CDR3: TGTGCCAGCAGTTTGTGGCAGGGGGCCCAGCCCCAGCATTTT.